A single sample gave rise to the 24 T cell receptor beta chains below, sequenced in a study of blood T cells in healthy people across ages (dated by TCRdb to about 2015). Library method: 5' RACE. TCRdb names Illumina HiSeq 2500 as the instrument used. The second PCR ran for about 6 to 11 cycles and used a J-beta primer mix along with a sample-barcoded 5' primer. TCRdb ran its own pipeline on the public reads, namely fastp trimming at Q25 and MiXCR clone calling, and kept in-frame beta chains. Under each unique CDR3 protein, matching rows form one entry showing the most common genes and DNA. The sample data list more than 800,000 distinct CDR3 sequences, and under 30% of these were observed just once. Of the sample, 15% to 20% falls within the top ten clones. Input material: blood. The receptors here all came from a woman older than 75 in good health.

The CDR3 region is CASSQGVGFTDTQYF. The CDR3 DNA is TGCGCCAGCAGCCAAGGGGTGGGTTTCACAGATACGCAGTATTTT. The chain couples TRBV4-3 to TRBJ2-3; the D is unclear. V gave up 1 base and J gave up 2 bases, with 10 bases separating them. This CDR3 region has 15 residues. Per the germline V gene, CDR1 is LGHNA and CDR2 is YSLEER.

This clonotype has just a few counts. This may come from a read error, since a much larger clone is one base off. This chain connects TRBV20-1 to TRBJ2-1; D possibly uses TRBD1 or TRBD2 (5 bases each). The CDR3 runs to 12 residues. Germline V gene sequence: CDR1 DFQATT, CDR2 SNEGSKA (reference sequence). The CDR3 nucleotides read TGCTTACCCAACGGGGCCCCCCGTGAGCAGTTCTTC. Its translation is CLPNGAPREQFF.

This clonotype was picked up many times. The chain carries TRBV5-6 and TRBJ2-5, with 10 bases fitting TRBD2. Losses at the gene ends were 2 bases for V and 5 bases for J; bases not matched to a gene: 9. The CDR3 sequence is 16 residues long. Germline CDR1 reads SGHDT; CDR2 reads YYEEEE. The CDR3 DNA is TGTGCCAGCAGCTTTTATCAGCGGGGGGGCCGGGAGACCCAGTACTTC. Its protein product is CASSFYQRGGRETQYF.

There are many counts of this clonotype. The CDR3 bases are TGTGCCAGCAGCACCCCTCGGAGAGGGATAATTTCACCCCTCCACTTT. It translates to CASSTPRRGIISPLHF. The chain recombines TRBV7-8 with TRBJ1-6; D not certain. V was shortened by 5 bases and J by 9 bases, with 20 bases between the two germline ends. The CDR3 is 16 residues long. Germline CDR1 SGHVS, CDR2 FQNEAQ.

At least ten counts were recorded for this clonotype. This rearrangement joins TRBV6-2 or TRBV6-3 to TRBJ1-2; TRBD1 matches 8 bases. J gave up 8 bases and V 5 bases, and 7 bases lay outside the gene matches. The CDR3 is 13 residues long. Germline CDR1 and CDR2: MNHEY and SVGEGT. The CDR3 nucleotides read TGTGCCAGCAGTATTCAGGGGGCTCTGGGCTACACCTTC. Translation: CASSIQGALGYTF.

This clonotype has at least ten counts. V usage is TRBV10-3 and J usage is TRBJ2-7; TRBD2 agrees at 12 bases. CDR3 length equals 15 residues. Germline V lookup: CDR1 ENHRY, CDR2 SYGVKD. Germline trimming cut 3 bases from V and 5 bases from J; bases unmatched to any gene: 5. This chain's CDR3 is CAISDASGGANEQYF. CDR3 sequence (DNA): TGTGCCATCAGTGATGCTAGCGGGGGGGCAAACGAGCAGTACTTC.

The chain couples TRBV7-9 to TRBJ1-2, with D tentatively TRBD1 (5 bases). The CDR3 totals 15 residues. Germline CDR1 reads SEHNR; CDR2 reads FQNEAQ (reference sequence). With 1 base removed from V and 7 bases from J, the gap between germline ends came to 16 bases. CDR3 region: CASSLEGDRISGYTF. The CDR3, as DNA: TGTGCCAGCAGCTTAGAAGGCGACAGAATTAGTGGCTACACCTTC.

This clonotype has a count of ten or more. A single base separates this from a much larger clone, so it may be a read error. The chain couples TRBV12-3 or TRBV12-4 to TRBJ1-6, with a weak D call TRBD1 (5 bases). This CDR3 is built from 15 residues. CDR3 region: CASTIWGSTNSPPHF. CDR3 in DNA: TGTGCCAGCACAATCTGGGGCTCCACTAATTCACCCCCCCACTTT.

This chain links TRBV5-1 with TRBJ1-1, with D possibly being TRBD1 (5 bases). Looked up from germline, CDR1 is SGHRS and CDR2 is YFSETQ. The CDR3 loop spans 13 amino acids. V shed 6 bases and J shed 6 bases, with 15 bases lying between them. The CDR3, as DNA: TGCGCCAGCAAAATCAGGTGGGACTCTGAAGCTTTCTTT. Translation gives CASKIRWDSEAFF.

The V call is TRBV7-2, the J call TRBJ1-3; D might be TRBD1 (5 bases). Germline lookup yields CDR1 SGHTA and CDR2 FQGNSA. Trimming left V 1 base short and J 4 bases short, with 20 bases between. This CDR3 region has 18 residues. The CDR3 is CASSLGQLKGPQGNTIYF. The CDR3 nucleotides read TGTGCCAGCAGCTTAGGACAGTTAAAGGGGCCTCAGGGAAACACCATATATTTT. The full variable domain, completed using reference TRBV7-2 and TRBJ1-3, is GAGVSQSPSNKVTEKGKDVELRCDPISGHTALYWYRQSLGQGLEFLIYFQGNSAPDKSGLPSDRFSAERTGGSVSTLTIQRTQQEDSAVYLCASSLGQLKGPQGNTIYFGEGSWLTVV.

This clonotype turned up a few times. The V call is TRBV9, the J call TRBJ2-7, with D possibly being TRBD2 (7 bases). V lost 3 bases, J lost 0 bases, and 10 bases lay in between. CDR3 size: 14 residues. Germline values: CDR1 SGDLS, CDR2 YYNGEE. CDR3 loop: CASSGGGRSYEQYF. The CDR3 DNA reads TGTGCCAGCAGCGGGGGGGGCCGCTCCTACGAGCAGTACTTC.

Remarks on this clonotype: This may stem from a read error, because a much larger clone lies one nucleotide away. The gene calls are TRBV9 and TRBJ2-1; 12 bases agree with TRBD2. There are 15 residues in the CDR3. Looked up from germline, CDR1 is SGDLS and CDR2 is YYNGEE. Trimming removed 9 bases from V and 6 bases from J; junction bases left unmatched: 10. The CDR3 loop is CAIRPTSGGPNEQFF. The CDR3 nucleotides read TGTGCCATCAGACCGACTAGCGGGGGTCCCAATGAGCAGTTCTTC.

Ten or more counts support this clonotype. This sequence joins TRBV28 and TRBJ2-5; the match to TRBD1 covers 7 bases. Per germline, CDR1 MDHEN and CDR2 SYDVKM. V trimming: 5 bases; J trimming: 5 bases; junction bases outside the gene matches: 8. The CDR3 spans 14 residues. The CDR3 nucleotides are TGTGCCAGCAGTGGGGACAGCAAGAGGGAGACCCAGTACTTC. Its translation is CASSGDSKRETQYF.

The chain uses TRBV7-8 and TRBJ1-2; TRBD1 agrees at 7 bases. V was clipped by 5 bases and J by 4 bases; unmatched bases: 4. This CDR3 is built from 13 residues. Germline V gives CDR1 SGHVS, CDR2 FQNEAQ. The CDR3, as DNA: TGTGCCAGCAGCGGGGGGGACAGCTATGGCTACACCTTC. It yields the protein CASSGGDSYGYTF.

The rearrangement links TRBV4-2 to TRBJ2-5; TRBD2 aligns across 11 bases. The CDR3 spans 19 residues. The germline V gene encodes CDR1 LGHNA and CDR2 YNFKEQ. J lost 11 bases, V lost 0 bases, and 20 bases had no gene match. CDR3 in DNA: TGTGCCAGCAGCCAAGAAGGGACTAGCGGAGAAACCTCCTGGGGGGAGCAGTACTTC. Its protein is CASSQEGTSGETSWGEQYF.

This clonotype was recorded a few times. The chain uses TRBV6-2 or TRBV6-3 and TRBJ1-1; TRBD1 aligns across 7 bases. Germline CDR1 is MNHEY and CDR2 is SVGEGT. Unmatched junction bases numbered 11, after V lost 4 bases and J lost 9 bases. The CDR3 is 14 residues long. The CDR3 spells CASSSPDRTTKAFF. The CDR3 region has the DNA TGTGCCAGCAGTTCCCCGGACAGGACAACGAAAGCTTTCTTT.

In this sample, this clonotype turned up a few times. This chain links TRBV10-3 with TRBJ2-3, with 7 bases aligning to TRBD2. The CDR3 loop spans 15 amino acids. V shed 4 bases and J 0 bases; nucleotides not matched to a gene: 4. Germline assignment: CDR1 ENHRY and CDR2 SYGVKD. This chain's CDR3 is CAISAGLVSTDTQYF. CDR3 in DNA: TGTGCCATCAGTGCAGGACTAGTGAGCACAGATACGCAGTATTTT.

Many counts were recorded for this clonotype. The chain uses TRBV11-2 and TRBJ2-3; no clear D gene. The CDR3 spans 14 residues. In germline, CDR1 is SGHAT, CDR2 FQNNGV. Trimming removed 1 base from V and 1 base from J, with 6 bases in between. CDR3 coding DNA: TGTGCCAGCAGCTTAGGGAGTGGCACAGATACGCAGTATTTT. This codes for CASSLGSGTDTQYF.

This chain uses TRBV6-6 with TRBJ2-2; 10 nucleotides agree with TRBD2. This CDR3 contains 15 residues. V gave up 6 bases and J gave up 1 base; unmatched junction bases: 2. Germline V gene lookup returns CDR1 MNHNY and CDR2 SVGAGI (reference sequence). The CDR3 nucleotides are TGTGCCAGCAGAACTAGCGGGGTGAACACCGGGGAGCTGTTTTTT. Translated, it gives CASRTSGVNTGELFF.

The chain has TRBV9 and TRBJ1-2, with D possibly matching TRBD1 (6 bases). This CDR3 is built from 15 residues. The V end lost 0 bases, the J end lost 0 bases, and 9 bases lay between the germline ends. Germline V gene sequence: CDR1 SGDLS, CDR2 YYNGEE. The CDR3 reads CASSVGTVANYGYTF. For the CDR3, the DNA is TGTGCCAGCAGCGTAGGGACAGTGGCTAACTATGGCTACACCTTC.

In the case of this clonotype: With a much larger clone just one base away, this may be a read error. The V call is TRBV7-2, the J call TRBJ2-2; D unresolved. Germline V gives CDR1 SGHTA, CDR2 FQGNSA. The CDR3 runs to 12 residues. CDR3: CAGSFNTGELFF. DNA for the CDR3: TGTGCCGGCAGCTTTAACACCGGGGAGCTGTTTTTT.

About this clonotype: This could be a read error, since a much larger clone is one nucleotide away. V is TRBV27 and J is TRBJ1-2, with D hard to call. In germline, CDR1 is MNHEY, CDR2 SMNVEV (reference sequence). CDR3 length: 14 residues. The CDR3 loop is CTSRSLRGVYGYTF. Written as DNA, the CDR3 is TGTACCAGCAGATCCCTGCGAGGAGTTTATGGCTACACCTTC.

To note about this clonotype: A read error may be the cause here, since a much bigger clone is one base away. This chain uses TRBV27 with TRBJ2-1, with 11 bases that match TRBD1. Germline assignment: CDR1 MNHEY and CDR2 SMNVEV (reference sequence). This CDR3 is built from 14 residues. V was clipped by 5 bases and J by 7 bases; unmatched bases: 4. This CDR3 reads CASSGQGAWNEQFF. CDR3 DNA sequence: TGTGCCAGCAGTGGACAGGGGGCTTGGAATGAGCAGTTCTTC.

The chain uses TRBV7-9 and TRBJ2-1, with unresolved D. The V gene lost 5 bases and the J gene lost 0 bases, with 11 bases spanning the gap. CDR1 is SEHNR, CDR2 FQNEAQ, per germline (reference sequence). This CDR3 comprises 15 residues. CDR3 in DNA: TGTGCCAGCAGCCCGTACACCTTCTCCTACAATGAGCAGTTCTTC. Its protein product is CASSPYTFSYNEQFF.